The present TCR beta chain was sequenced within a study of molecular identifiers for immune sequencing clone quantification. Broader study findings: Highly expanded clone sizes could be underestimated through barcode sharing by identical TCR molecules. Clones above 20 RNA copies held over 97% of effector molecules, under 1% in naive cells.

CDR3 size: 16 residues. Germline V gene data show CDR1 as DFQATT and CDR2 as SNEGSKA (reference sequence). The bulk TCR libraries were made with methods described before and with listed TCR primers. MiXCR was run by TCRdb on the PCR reads, yielding one entry per CDR3 protein. This repertoire shows some 650,000 distinct CDR3 sequences, about 20% found once; its top ten account for approximately 0.9%. This clonotype has only one observation. Its antigen is unidentified. An end of the junction differs from the germline gene, which may be a read error. Naive CD8 T cell sorting was performed on the CD8+CD4-CCR7+CD45RA+ phenotype.

The sample taken for sequencing was naive CD8+ T cells from blood, with Jurkat cell RNA spiked in. Subset: FACS-sorted CD8+CD4-CCR7+CD45RA+ naive T cells. This TCR was sampled from a human donor in good health. Some libraries in this study had Jurkat cell RNA spiked in. This chain uses TRBV20-1 with TRBJ2-1, with 7 bases fitting TRBD2. CDR3 sequence reads: CSARLPRGSSCNEQFF. In nucleotides, the CDR3 is TGCAGTGCTAGGTTGCCGCGGGGGAGCTCCTGCAATGAGCAGTTCTTC.